The next 26 T cell receptor beta chains were all read from a single sample in a study of T cells in Graves' hyperthyroidism and ophthalmopathy. Authors of the study amplified TCR beta CDR3 regions from RNA transcripts. Primed by the HTBI set, a first-round RT-PCR was run on the TCR CDR3. TCRdb reprocessed the multiplex PCR reads via MiXCR and lists one record per CDR3 protein. Of about 400,000 distinct CDR3 sequences detected, roughly 15% appear once; the ten largest clones hold roughly a fifth. Sequences were obtained from blood. The receptors derive from a woman aged 60-70 years with Graves' ophthalmopathy.

This clonotype was counted many times. The chain joins TRBV3-1 to TRBJ2-1; D call uncertain. With 11 bases removed from V and 6 bases from J, the gap between germline ends came to 11 bases. The V gene's germline CDR1 is LGHDT and CDR2 YNNKEL (reference sequence). The length of the CDR3 is 11 residues. The CDR3 region has the DNA TGTGCCGGACCCTCATCCAATGAGCAGTTCTTC. Translating it yields CAGPSSNEQFF.

This clonotype has at least ten counts. CDR3 nucleotides: TGTGCCAGCAGTTACTACGCTAGCGGGGTCGATGAGCAGTTCTTC. Amino acid sequence: CASSYYASGVDEQFF. The chain couples TRBV6-6 to TRBJ2-1; 9 positions agree with TRBD2. The CDR3 totals 15 residues. With V trimmed by 1 base and J by 8 bases, 6 bases remained unmatched. Germline lookup yields CDR1 MNHNY and CDR2 SVGAGI (reference sequence).

Many counts were recorded for this clonotype. The rearrangement uses TRBV15 and TRBJ1-1; tentatively, D is TRBD1 (5 bases). Germline-derived CDR1 and CDR2 are LNHNV and YYDKDF (reference sequence). V dropped 5 bases and J dropped 0 bases, with 13 bases sitting between them. This CDR3 comprises 15 residues. The CDR3 protein is CATSERQTMNTEAFF. The DNA for the CDR3 is TGTGCCACCAGCGAAAGACAGACTATGAACACTGAAGCTTTCTTT.

This clonotype was counted many times. V usage is TRBV7-2 and J usage is TRBJ1-2, with 11 bases matching TRBD1. The J segment lost 4 bases and the V segment lost 7 bases, leaving 14 bases of the junction unmatched. Germline V lookup: CDR1 SGHTA, CDR2 FQGNSA. The CDR3 contains 17 residues. As DNA, the CDR3 is TGTGCCAGCAACATCCCCGGGACAGGGGGTTTTGGCTATGGCTACACCTTC. Its translation is CASNIPGTGGFGYGYTF. The full variable domain, completed using reference TRBV7-2 and TRBJ1-2, is GAGVSQSPSNKVTEKGKDVELRCDPISGHTALYWYRQSLGQGLEFLIYFQGNSAPDKSGLPSDRFSAERTGGSVSTLTIQRTQQEDSAVYLCASNIPGTGGFGYGYTFGSGTRLTVV.

This clonotype was observed many times. CDR3 sequence: CASSVLAEPYEQYF. The CDR3 DNA reads as TGTGCCAGCAGCGTATTGGCGGAACCCTACGAGCAGTACTTC. The chain joins TRBV9 to TRBJ2-7; D not certain. Trimming removed 1 base at V and 2 bases at J, with 10 bases between. The CDR3 consists of 14 residues. Germline loops: CDR1 SGDLS, CDR2 YYNGEE.

The chain uses TRBV15 and TRBJ1-5, with D uncertain. The CDR3 is 15 residues long. CDR1 and CDR2 (germline): LNHNV, YYDKDF (reference sequence). The V end was cut by 0 bases, the J end by 4 bases, with 10 bases between. The CDR3 DNA reads TGTGCCACCAGCAGAGATGGCACCTTTAATCAGCCCCAGCATTTT. It yields the protein CATSRDGTFNQPQHF.

This clonotype has just a few counts. The genes are TRBV5-1 and TRBJ1-1; no clear D. There are 14 residues in the CDR3. V was clipped by 5 bases and J by 0 bases, with 11 bases between them. Per the germline V gene, CDR1 is SGHRS and CDR2 is YFSETQ. CDR3 nucleotide sequence: TGCGCCAGCAGAGACCTAGCGGTGAACACTGAAGCTTTCTTT. Translating gives CASRDLAVNTEAFF. The full variable domain, with the rest looked up from reference TRBV5-1 and TRBJ1-1, is KAGVTQTPRYLIKTRGQQVTLSCSPISGHRSVSWYQQTPGQGLQFLFEYFSETQRNKGNFPGRFSGRQFSNSRSEMNVSTLELGDSALYLCASRDLAVNTEAFFGQGTRLTVV.

CDR3 nucleotide sequence: TGTGCCAGCAGCGAAGACAGGGGGCTCAATGAGCAGTTCTTC. Its protein product is CASSEDRGLNEQFF. V usage is TRBV5-6 and J usage is TRBJ2-1; 10 bases map to TRBD1. The V gene end was trimmed by 4 bases and the J gene end by 6 bases; junction bases not matched to a gene: 4. The germline V gene has CDR1 SGHDT and CDR2 YYEEEE. The CDR3 extends over 14 amino acids.

This clonotype has a handful of counts. This chain links TRBV4-2 with TRBJ2-7, with D possibly matching TRBD1 (5 bases). CDR1 and CDR2 from the germline V gene are LGHNA and YNFKEQ. V gave up 1 base and J gave up 4 bases, with 8 bases separating them. The CDR3 contains 13 residues. CDR3 nucleotides: TGTGCCAGCAGCCAAGCAGGGATGTACGAGCAGTACTTC. Its translation is CASSQAGMYEQYF.

This clonotype was detected only a few times. The chain recombines TRBV5-6 with TRBJ1-2; D possibly corresponds to TRBD1 (5 bases). The CDR3 extends over 13 amino acids. V lost 1 base and J lost 5, with 9 bases in between. Germline assignment: CDR1 SGHDT and CDR2 YYEEEE. The CDR3 loop reads CASSLWGGYGYTF. The CDR3 DNA reads as TGTGCCAGCAGCTTGTGGGGCGGGTATGGCTACACCTTC.

This clonotype occurred many times. This chain uses TRBV30 with TRBJ1-2; no definite D call. This CDR3 region has 12 residues. Trimming pared 4 bases from V and 6 bases from J, leaving 12 bases between. Germline V gene data show CDR1 as GTSNPN and CDR2 as SVGIG (reference sequence). As DNA, the CDR3 is TGTGCCTGGACCCGGACTGAGAATGGCTACACCTTC. This encodes CAWTRTENGYTF.

This clonotype was seen ten or more times. The rearrangement joins TRBV10-3 to TRBJ2-2; 8 bases are shared with TRBD1. V shed 2 bases and J 6 bases; nucleotides not matched to a gene: 11. The CDR3 has 17 amino acids. Germline CDR1 and CDR2: ENHRY and SYGVKD. The CDR3 spells CAISELTLDRVAGELFF. CDR3 coding DNA: TGTGCCATCAGTGAGCTGACGTTGGACAGGGTGGCCGGGGAGCTGTTTTTT.

This clonotype was detected ten times or more. The rearrangement uses TRBV7-2 and TRBJ2-1, with D possibly TRBD1 on 5 matching bases. V was pared by 1 base and J by 6 bases, with 13 bases between. CDR1 is SGHTA, CDR2 FQGNSA, per germline. The CDR3 has 15 amino acids. The CDR3 is CASSLVWLDSNEQFF. The CDR3 bases are TGTGCCAGCAGCTTAGTTTGGCTAGACAGCAATGAGCAGTTCTTC.

This clonotype was picked up a small number of times. The chain joins TRBV5-1 to TRBJ2-5; tentative D call: TRBD1 (5 bases). V was cut by 4 bases and J by 7 bases, with 17 bases left in between. The CDR3 is 14 amino acids. Germline CDR1 and CDR2: SGHRS and YFSETQ. CDR3 bases: TGCGCCAGCAGCACCGACAGATCTTGGGGGACCCAGTACTTC. Its translation is CASSTDRSWGTQYF.

This clonotype has at least ten counts. The V gene is TRBV12-3 or TRBV12-4, the J gene TRBJ2-4, with 9 bases identical to TRBD1. The V segment lost 5 bases and the J segment 0 bases; nucleotides outside the gene matches: 8. The CDR3 runs to 17 residues. CDR3 DNA: TGTGCCAGCAGTCCGACGACAGGGGGGATAGCCAAAAACATTCAGTACTTC. Protein sequence: CASSPTTGGIAKNIQYF.

The genes are TRBV11-3 and TRBJ2-1, with D possibly TRBD1 on 7 matching bases. CDR1 is SGHNT and CDR2 is YENEEA in the germline V gene. With 7 bases removed from V and 3 bases from J, the gap between germline ends came to 13 bases. This CDR3 spans 14 amino acids. CDR3 nucleotides: TGTGCCAGCAAGGGGGCGGGGTTCTACAATGAGCAGTTCTTC. Translation gives CASKGAGFYNEQFF.

This clonotype was observed many times. This chain links TRBV11-2 with TRBJ2-3; 7 nucleotides agree with TRBD1. J was trimmed by 1 base and V by 5 bases; bases with no gene match: 6. The CDR3 covers 15 residues. Germline CDR1 reads SGHAT; CDR2 reads FQNNGV. The CDR3 bases are TGTGCCAGCAGCCACCGGGACAGAGGCACAGATACGCAGTATTTT. Translation gives CASSHRDRGTDTQYF. The full variable domain, its missing parts supplied by reference TRBV11-2 and TRBJ2-3, is EAGVAQSPRYKIIEKRQSVAFWCNPISGHATLYWYQQILGQGPKLLIQFQNNGVVDDSQLPKDRFSAERLKGVDSTLKIQPAKLEDSAVYLCASSHRDRGTDTQYFGPGTRLTVL.

This chain connects TRBV12-3 or TRBV12-4 to TRBJ2-7; 11 nucleotides match TRBD2. The CDR3 has 16 residues. The J segment lost 2 bases and the V segment lost 5 bases, leaving 8 bases of the junction unmatched. The CDR3 coding sequence is TGTGCCAGCAGTCCCGTGATAGCGGGAGGGCCCTACGAGCAGTACTTC. This sequence encodes CASSPVIAGGPYEQYF.

The chain joins TRBV7-9 to TRBJ2-5; 7 positions match TRBD1. CDR1 is SEHNR, CDR2 FQNEAQ, per germline (reference sequence). The CDR3 extends over 15 amino acids. Trimming took 5 bases from V and 3 from J; bases not matched to a gene: 9. Here the CDR3 DNA reads TGTGCCAGCAGCCCGACGACAGGGCCGGAAGAGACCCAGTACTTC. This encodes CASSPTTGPEETQYF.

V is TRBV4-1 and J is TRBJ1-1; maybe TRBD1 (5 bases). The CDR3 length is 15 residues. V gave up 0 bases and J gave up 7 bases, with 15 bases separating them. Germline assignment: CDR1 MGHRA and CDR2 YSYEKL. CDR3 in amino acids: CASSQDQGARGEAFF. CDR3 sequence (DNA): TGCGCCAGCAGCCAAGATCAAGGGGCGCGGGGTGAAGCTTTCTTT.

This clonotype was seen at least ten times. V gene TRBV20-1 combines with J gene TRBJ2-1, with D perhaps assigned TRBD1 or TRBD2 (5 bases each). The CDR3 consists of 16 residues. V dropped 0 bases and J dropped 7 bases, with 19 bases sitting between them. Germline-derived CDR1 and CDR2 are DFQATT and SNEGSKA (reference sequence). The CDR3 protein is CSARDYRGVLGNEQFF. The CDR3 bases are TGCAGTGCTAGAGATTATAGGGGAGTCCTCGGTAATGAGCAGTTCTTC.

The CDR3 bases are TGTGCCACCGGGTTCGGGGGAGTAGAGACCCAGTACTTC. Amino acid sequence: CATGFGGVETQYF. V gene TRBV24-1 combines with J gene TRBJ2-5; D may be TRBD2 (6 bases). The CDR3 spans 13 residues. Trimming pared 9 bases from V and 4 bases from J, leaving 14 bases between. From germline, CDR1 is KGHDR and CDR2 SFDVKD.

This clonotype was recorded many times. The J gene is TRBJ2-2, the V gene TRBV5-1, with D possibly called TRBD1 or TRBD2 (5 bases each). The V gene lost 2 bases and the J gene lost 5 bases, with 13 bases spanning the gap. The germline V gene encodes CDR1 SGHRS and CDR2 YFSETQ. This CDR3 comprises 15 residues. CDR3 nucleotide sequence: TGCGCCAGCAGCTTCAGGGTAGAGGGAACCGGGGAGCTGTTTTTT. Residues: CASSFRVEGTGELFF.

The chain is built from TRBV19 and TRBJ2-5, with D possibly TRBD2 on 5 matching bases. Germline CDR1 LNHDA, CDR2 SQIVND (reference sequence). The CDR3 runs 13 residues. V was trimmed by 5 bases and J by 2 bases, leaving 9 bases between them. The CDR3, as DNA: TGTGCCAGTAGTGTCCAGCGGCAAGAGACCCAGTACTTC. Translation: CASSVQRQETQYF.

This clonotype was recorded at least ten times. This chain joins TRBV18 and TRBJ1-1; D is undetermined. Deletions cut 3 bases from V and 3 bases from J, with 8 bases between. The CDR3 extends over 13 amino acids. The germline CDR1 and CDR2 sequences are KGHSH and LQKENI. For the CDR3, the DNA is TGTGCCAGCTCACCCATCTTGGACACTGAAGCTTTCTTT. Its protein product is CASSPILDTEAFF.

The sample holds many counts of this clonotype. The V gene is TRBV11-2, the J gene TRBJ2-2; D is ambiguous. V was pared by 5 bases and J by 3 bases, with 13 bases between. The CDR3 is 15 residues long. The V gene's germline CDR1 is SGHAT and CDR2 FQNNGV. Here the CDR3 DNA reads TGTGCCAGCAGCCCGACCCGTTTTGACACCGGGGAGCTGTTTTTT. It translates to CASSPTRFDTGELFF. Full variable domain (missing parts from reference TRBV11-2 and TRBJ2-2): EAGVAQSPRYKIIEKRQSVAFWCNPISGHATLYWYQQILGQGPKLLIQFQNNGVVDDSQLPKDRFSAERLKGVDSTLKIQPAKLEDSAVYLCASSPTRFDTGELFFGEGSRLTVL.